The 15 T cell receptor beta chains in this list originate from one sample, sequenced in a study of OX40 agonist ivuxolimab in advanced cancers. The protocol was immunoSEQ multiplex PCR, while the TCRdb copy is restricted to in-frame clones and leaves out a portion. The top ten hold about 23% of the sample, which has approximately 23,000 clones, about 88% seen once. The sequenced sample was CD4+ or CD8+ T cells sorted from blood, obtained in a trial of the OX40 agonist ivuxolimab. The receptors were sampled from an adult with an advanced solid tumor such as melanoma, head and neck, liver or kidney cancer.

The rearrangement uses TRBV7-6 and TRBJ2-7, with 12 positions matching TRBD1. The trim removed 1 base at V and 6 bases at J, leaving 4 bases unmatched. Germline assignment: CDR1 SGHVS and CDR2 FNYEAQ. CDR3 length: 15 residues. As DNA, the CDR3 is TGTGCCAGCAGCTTAGAGGGACAGGGGGCCGGCGAGCAGTACTTC. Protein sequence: CASSLEGQGAGEQYF. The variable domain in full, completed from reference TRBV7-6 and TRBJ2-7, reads GAGVSQSPRYKVTKRGQDVALRCDPISGHVSLYWYRQALGQGPEFLTYFNYEAQQDKSGLPNDRFSAERPEGSISTLTIQRTEQRDSAMYRCASSLEGQGAGEQYFGPGTRLTVT.

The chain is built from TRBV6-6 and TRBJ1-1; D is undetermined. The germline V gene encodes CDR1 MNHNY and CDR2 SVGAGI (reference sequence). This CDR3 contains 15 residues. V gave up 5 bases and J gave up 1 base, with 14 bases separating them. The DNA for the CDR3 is TGTGCCAGCAGTCCAAGGCCCCTAGGGAACACTGAAGCTTTCTTT. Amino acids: CASSPRPLGNTEAFF.

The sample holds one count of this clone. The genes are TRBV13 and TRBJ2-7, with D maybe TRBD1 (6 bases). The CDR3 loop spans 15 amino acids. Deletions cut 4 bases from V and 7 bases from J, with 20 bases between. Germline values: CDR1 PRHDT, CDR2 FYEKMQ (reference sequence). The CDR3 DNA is TGTGCCAGCAGCTCCGGTCCGGGCAGGGGCGGGGAGCAGTACTTC. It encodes CASSSGPGRGGEQYF.

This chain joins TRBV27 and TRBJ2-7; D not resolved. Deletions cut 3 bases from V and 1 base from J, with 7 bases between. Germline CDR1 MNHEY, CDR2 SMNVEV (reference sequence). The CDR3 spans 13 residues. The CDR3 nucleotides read TGTGCCAGCAGTTTTTTTGATTCCTACGAGCAGTACTTC. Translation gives CASSFFDSYEQYF.

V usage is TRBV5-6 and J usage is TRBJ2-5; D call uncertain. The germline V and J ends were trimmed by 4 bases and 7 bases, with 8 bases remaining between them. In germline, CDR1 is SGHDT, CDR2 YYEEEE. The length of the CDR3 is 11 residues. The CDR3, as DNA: TGTGCCAGCAGCGAGTCGGGGACCCAGTACTTC. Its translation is CASSESGTQYF.

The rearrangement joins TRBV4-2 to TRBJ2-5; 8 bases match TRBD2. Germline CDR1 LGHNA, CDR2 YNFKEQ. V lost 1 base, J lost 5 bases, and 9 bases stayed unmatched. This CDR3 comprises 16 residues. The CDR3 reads CASSQGPSGQPETQYF. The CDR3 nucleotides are TGTGCCAGCAGCCAAGGTCCTAGCGGGCAACCCGAGACCCAGTACTTC.

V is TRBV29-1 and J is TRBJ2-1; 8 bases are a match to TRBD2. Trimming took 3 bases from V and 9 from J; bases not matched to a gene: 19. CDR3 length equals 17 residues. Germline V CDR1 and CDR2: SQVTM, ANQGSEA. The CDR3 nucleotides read TGCAGCGTTGATTCATCGGGAGGGCCCGAAGTAAGGGCTGAGCAGTTCTTC. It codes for CSVDSSGGPEVRAEQFF.

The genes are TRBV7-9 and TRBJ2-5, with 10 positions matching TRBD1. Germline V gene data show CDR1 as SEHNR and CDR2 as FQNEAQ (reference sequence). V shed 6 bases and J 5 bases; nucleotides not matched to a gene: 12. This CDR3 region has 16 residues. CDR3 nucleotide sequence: TGTGCCAGCAGGAGCCGACAGGGGGCTCTTACGGAGACCCAGTACTTC. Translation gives CASRSRQGALTETQYF.

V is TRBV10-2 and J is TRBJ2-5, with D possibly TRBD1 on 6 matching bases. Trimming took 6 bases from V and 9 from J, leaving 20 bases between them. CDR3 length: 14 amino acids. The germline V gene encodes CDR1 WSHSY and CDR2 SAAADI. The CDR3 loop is CASRTVGTFSSQYF. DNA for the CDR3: TGCGCCAGCAGGACCGTTGGGACATTCAGTTCCCAGTACTTC.

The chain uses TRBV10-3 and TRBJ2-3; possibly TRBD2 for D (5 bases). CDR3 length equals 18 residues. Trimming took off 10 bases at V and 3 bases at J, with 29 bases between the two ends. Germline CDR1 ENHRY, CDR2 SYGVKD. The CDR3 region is CATGPRGRFSSLTDTQYF. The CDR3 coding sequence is TGTGCCACAGGCCCTCGAGGGCGGTTCAGTTCGTTGACAGATACGCAGTATTTT.

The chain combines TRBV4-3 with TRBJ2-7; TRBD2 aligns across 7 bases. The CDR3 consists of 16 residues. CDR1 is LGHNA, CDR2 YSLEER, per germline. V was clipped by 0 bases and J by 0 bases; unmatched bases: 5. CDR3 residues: CASSQEASGSSYEQYF. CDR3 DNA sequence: TGCGCCAGCAGCCAAGAAGCTAGCGGCTCCTCCTACGAGCAGTACTTC.

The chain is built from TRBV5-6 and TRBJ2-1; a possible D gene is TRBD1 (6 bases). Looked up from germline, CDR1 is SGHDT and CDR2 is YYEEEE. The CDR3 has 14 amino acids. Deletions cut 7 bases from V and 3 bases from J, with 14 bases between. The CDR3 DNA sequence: TGTGCCAGCGTAACGACAGGAGACTACAATGAGCAGTTCTTC. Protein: CASVTTGDYNEQFF.

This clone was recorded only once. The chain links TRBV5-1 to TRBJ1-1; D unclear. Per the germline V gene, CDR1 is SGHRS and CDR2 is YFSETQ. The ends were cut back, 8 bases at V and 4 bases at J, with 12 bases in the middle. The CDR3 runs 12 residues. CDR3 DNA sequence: TGCGCCAGTTTTTCAGGACGCACTGAAGCTTTCTTT. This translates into CASFSGRTEAFF.

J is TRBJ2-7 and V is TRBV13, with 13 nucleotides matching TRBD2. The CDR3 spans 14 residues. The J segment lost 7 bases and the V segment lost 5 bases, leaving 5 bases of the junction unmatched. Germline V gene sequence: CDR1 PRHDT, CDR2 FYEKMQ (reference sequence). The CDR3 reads CASSQGLAGNEQYF. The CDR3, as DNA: TGTGCCAGCAGCCAGGGACTAGCGGGAAATGAGCAGTACTTC.

The CDR3 bases are TGTGCCAGCAGCCTGGTCGGGACAGATACGCAGTATTTT. Protein product: CASSLVGTDTQYF. The chain links TRBV5-4 to TRBJ2-3; D gene ambiguous. The V and J ends lost 4 bases and 3 bases respectively, with 9 bases between them. This CDR3 has 13 amino acids. Per the germline V gene, CDR1 is SGHNT and CDR2 is YYREEE (reference sequence).